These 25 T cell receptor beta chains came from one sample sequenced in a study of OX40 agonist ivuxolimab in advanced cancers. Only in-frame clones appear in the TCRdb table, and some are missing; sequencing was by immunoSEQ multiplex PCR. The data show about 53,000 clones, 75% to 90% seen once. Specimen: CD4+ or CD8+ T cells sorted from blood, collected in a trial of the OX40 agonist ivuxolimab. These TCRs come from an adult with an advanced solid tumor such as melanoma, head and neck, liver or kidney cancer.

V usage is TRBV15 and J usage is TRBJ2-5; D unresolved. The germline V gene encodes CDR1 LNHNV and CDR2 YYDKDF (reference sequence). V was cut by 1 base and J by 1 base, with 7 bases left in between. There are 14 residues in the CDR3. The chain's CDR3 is CATSRASFQETQYF. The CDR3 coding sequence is TGTGCCACCAGCAGAGCCAGTTTCCAAGAGACCCAGTACTTC.

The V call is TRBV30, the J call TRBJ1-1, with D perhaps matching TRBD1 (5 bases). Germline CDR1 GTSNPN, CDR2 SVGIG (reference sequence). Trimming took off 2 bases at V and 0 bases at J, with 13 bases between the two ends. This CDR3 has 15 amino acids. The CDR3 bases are TGTGCCTGGAGTCGGGACGGCTACATGAACACTGAAGCTTTCTTT. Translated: CAWSRDGYMNTEAFF. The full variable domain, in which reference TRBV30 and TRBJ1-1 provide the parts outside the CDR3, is SQTIHQWPATLVQPVGSPLSLECTVEGTSNPNLYWYRQAAGRGLQLLFYSVGIGQISSEVPQNLSASRPQDRQFILSSKKLLLSDSGFYLCAWSRDGYMNTEAFFGQGTRLTVV.

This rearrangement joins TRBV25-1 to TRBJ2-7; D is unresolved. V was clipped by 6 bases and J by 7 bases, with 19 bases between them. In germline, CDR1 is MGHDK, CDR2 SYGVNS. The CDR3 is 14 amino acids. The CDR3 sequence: CASREDGPTREQYF. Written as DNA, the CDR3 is TGTGCCAGCAGAGAGGACGGACCTACGAGAGAGCAGTACTTC.

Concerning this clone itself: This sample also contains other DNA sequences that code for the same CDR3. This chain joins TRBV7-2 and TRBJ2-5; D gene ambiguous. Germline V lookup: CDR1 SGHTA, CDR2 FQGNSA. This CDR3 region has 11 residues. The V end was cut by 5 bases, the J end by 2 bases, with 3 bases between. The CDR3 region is CASSLQETQYF. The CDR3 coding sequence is TGTGCCAGCAGCCTACAAGAGACCCAGTACTTC.

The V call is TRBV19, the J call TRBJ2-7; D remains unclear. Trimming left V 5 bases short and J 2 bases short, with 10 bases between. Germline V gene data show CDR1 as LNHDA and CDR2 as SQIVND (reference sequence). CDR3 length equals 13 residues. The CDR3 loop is CASSPDGTYEQYF. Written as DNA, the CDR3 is TGTGCCAGTAGTCCGGACGGAACCTACGAGCAGTACTTC.

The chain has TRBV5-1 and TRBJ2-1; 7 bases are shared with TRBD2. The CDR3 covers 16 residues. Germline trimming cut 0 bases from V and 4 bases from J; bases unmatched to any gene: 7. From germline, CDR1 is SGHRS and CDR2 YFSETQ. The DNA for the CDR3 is TGCGCCAGCAGCTTGGTAGCCCTAGCGGAATACAATGAGCAGTTCTTC. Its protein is CASSLVALAEYNEQFF.

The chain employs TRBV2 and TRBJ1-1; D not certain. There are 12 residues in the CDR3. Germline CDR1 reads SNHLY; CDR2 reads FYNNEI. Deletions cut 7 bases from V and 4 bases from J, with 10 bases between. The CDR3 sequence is CASTLESTEAFF. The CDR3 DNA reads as TGTGCCAGCACCCTTGAAAGCACTGAAGCTTTCTTT.

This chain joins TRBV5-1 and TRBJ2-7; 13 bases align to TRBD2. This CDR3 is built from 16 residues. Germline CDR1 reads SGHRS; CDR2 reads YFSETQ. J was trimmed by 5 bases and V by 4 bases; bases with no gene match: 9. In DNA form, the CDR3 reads TGCGCCAGCAGCCCTGGACTAGCGGGAGTGTTTGACGAGCAGTACTTC. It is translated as CASSPGLAGVFDEQYF.

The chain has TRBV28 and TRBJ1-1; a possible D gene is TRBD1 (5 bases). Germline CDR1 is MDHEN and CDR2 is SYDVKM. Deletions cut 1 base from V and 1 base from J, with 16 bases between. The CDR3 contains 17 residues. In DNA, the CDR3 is TGTGCCAGCAGTTTATTGTTCCCCTCGACAGAGAACACTGAAGCTTTCTTT. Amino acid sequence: CASSLLFPSTENTEAFF.

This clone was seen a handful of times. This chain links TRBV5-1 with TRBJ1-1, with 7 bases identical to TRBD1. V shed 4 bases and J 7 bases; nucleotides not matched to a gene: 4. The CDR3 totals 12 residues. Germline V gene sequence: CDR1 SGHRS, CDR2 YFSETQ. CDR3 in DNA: TGCGCCAGCAGCCCGGGACAGAGTGAAGCTTTCTTT. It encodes CASSPGQSEAFF.

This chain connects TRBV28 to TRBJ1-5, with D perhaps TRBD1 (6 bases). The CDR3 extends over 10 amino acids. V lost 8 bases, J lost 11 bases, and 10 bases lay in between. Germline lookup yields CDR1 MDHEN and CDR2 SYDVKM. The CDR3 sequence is CASGTGTQHF. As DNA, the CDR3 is TGTGCCAGCGGTACAGGGACCCAGCATTTT.

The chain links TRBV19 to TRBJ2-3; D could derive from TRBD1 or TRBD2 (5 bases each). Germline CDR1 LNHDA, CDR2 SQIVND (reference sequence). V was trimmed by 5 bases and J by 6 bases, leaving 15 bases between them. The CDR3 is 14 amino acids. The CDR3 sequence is CASSLGTEEDTQYF. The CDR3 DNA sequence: TGTGCCAGTAGTCTCGGGACGGAAGAGGATACGCAGTATTTT.

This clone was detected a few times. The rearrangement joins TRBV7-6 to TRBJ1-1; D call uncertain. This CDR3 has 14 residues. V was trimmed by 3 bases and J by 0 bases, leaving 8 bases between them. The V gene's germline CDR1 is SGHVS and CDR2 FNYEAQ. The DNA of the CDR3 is TGTGCCAGCAGCTTTTCCGGGGTGAACACTGAAGCTTTCTTT. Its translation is CASSFSGVNTEAFF.

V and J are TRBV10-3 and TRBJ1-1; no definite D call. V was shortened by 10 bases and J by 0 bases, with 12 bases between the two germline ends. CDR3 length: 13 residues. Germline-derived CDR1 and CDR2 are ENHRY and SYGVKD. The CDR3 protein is CATTWQLNTEAFF. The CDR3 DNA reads TGTGCCACCACATGGCAGTTGAACACTGAAGCTTTCTTT.

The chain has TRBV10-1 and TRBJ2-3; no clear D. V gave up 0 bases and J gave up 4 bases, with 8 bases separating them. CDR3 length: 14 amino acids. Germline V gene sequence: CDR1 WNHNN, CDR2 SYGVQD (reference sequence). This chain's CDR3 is CASSESGRPDTQYF. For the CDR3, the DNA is TGCGCCAGCAGTGAGTCCGGCAGGCCAGATACGCAGTATTTT.

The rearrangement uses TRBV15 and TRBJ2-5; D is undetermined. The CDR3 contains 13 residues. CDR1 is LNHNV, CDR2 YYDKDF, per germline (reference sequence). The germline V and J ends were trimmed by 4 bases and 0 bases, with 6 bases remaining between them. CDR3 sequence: CATSTAYQETQYF. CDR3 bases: TGTGCCACCAGCACAGCGTACCAAGAGACCCAGTACTTC.

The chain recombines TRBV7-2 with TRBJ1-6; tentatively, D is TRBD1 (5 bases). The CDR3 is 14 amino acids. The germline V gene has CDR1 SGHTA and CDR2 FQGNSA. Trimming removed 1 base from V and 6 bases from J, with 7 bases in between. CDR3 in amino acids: CASSLGDGNSPLHF. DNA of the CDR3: TGTGCCAGCAGCTTAGGGGACGGTAATTCACCCCTCCACTTT.

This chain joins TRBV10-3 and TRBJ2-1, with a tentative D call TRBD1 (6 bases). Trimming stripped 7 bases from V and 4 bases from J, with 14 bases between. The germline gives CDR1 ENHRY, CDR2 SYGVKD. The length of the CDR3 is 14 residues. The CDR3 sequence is CAIKAGDRYNEQFF. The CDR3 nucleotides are TGTGCCATCAAAGCAGGTGACAGGTACAATGAGCAGTTCTTC.

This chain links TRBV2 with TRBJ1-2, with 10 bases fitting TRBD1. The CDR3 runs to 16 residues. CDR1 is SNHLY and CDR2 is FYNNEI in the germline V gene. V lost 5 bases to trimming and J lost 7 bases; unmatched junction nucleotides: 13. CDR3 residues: CASSRFRQGAYGGYTF. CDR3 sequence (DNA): TGTGCCAGCAGTCGATTTCGACAGGGGGCATATGGTGGCTACACCTTC.

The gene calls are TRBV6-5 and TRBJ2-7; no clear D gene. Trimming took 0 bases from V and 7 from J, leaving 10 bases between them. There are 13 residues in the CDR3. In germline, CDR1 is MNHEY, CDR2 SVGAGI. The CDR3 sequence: CASSYSSLLEQYF. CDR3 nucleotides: TGTGCCAGCAGTTACTCGAGCCTCTTGGAGCAGTACTTC.

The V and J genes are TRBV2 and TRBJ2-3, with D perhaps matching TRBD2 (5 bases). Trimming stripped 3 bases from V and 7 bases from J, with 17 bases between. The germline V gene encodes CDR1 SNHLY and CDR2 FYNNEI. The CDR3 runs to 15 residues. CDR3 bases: TGTGCCAGCAGTGACCCTGCTAGCCCAGAATATACGCAGTATTTT. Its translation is CASSDPASPEYTQYF.

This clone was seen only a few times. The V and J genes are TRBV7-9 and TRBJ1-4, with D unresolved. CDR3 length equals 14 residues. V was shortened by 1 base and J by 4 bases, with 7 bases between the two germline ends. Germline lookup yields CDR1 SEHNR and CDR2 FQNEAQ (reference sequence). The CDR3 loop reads CASSLGAHNEKLFF. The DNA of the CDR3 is TGTGCCAGCAGCTTAGGGGCACATAATGAAAAACTGTTTTTT.

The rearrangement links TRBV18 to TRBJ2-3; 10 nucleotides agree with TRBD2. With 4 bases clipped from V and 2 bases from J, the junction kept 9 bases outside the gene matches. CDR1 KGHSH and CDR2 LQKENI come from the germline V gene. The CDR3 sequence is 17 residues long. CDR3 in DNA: TGTGCCAGCTCACAAAGGCCTAGCGGGAGAGTCACAGATACGCAGTATTTT. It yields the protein CASSQRPSGRVTDTQYF.

The DNA of the CDR3 is TGTGCCAGCAGTGAAGAGCAGGGTTTTACGGAGACCCAGTACTTC. It yields the protein CASSEEQGFTETQYF. The chain couples TRBV6-1 to TRBJ2-5; D may be TRBD1 (5 bases). Germline-derived CDR1 and CDR2 are MNHNS and SASEGT. Trimming pared 1 base from V and 5 bases from J, leaving 14 bases between. The CDR3 sequence is 15 residues long.

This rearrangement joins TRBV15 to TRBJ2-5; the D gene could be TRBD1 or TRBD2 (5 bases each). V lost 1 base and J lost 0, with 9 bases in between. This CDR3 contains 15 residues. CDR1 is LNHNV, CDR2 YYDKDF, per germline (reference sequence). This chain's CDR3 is CATSRGGAYQETQYF. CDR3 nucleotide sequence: TGTGCCACCAGCAGAGGAGGGGCATACCAAGAGACCCAGTACTTC.